These T cell receptor beta chains were read from a single sample in a study of blood T cell repertoires in COVID-19. Assay used: immunoSEQ multiplex PCR; TCRdb lists only in-frame clones, some missing. Counted here are approximately 120,000 clones, 75% to 90% occurring once; the ten biggest clones make up about 20%. The specimen was PBMCs or T cells enriched from blood (not recorded which). The receptor set was obtained from a man aged 30-40 years who had recovered from COVID-19. CDR3s include the opening cysteine and the closing phenylalanine or tryptophan. A D gene is named only where the DNA matches it firmly. Not all rows give a size; the values are once, few, many and, for expanded clones, a class.

V: TRBV2; D: TRBD1; size: few; J: TRBJ2-1; length: 15; DNA: TGTGCCAGCAGAGCCGGGACAGGCTCCTACAATGAGCAGTTCTTC; CDR3: CASRAGTGSYNEQFF
V: TRBV6-5; D: -; size: -; J: TRBJ2-2; length: 16; DNA: TGTGCCAGCAGTTACTGGCCTGGGGCCAACACCGGGGAGCTGTTTTTT; CDR3: CASSYWPGANTGELFF
V: TRBV7-6; D: TRBD1; size: -; J: TRBJ1-3; length: 16; DNA: TGTGCCAGCAGCTTAGGGGCAGGGGGCTCTGGAAACACCATATATTTT; CDR3: CASSLGAGGSGNTIYF
V: TRBV7-9; D: TRBD2; size: -; J: TRBJ2-3; length: 15; DNA: TGTGCCAGCAGCCTAGCGGGGGGGCCGACAGATACGCAGTATTTT; CDR3: CASSLAGGPTDTQYF
V: TRBV5-6; D: -; size: -; J: TRBJ1-6; length: 15; DNA: TGTGCCAGCAGCTTGGGGGACACTGTTAATTCACCCCTCCACTTT; CDR3: CASSLGDTVNSPLHF
V: TRBV19; D: TRBD2; size: -; J: TRBJ2-1; length: 17; DNA: TGTGCCAGTAGTTTATGGACTAGCGGGGGCGACTACAATGAGCAGTTCTTC; CDR3: CASSLWTSGGDYNEQFF
V: TRBV6-5; D: -; size: -; J: TRBJ2-5; length: 15; DNA: TGTGCCAGCAGTTACAAGGCAGGGGGAGGAGAGACCCAGTACTTC; CDR3: CASSYKAGGGETQYF
V: TRBV7-9; D: TRBD2; size: once; J: TRBJ2-7; length: 16; DNA: TGTGCCAGCAGCTCCGGGACTAGCGGGAGGGCCTACGAGCAGTACTTC; CDR3: CASSSGTSGRAYEQYF
V: TRBV3-1/TRBV3-2; D: TRBD1; size: -; J: TRBJ1-2; length: 13; DNA: TGTGCCAGCAGCGACAGGGGGGTGTCTGGCTGGACCTTC; CDR3: CASSDRGVSGWTF
V: TRBV4-1; D: TRBD1; size: -; J: TRBJ2-7; length: 14; DNA: TGCGCCAGCAGCCACGGGACAGGGACCTACGAGCAGTACTTC; CDR3: CASSHGTGTYEQYF
V: TRBV25-1; D: TRBD2; size: -; J: TRBJ2-5; length: 15; DNA: TGTGCCAGCAGTACCGTAGCGGGAGCGGGAGAGACCCAGTACTTC; CDR3: CASSTVAGAGETQYF
V: TRBV28; D: -; size: -; J: TRBJ1-2; length: 15; DNA: TGTGCCAGCAGTTTATATCCAGGATATAACTATGGCTACACCTTC; CDR3: CASSLYPGYNYGYTF
V: TRBV5-1; D: TRBD2; size: -; J: TRBJ2-3; length: 18; DNA: TGCGCCAGCAGGTTCTCCGGGACTAGCGGGGGGATCACAGATACGCAGTATTTT; CDR3: CASRFSGTSGGITDTQYF
V: TRBV27; D: -; size: -; J: TRBJ2-5; length: 13; DNA: TGTGCCAGCAGCGGCGGGGCCCTGGGGACCCAGTACTTC; CDR3: CASSGGALGTQYF
V: TRBV5-1; D: -; size: -; J: TRBJ1-1; length: 14; DNA: TGCGCCAGCAGCCCCGTAGCAGGGCATTTTGAAGCTTTCTTT; CDR3: CASSPVAGHFEAFF
V: TRBV29-1; D: TRBD2; size: -; J: TRBJ2-3; length: 14; DNA: TGCAGCGTTAGGGGACTAGCGCAGACAGATACGCAGTATTTT; CDR3: CSVRGLAQTDTQYF
V: TRBV4-1; D: TRBD2; size: -; J: TRBJ2-2; length: 19; DNA: TGCGCCAGCAGCCAAGGGTCCGCTAGCGGGAGTGCGGTCACCGGGGAGCTGTTTTTT; CDR3: CASSQGSASGSAVTGELFF
V: TRBV10-1; D: -; size: -; J: TRBJ2-3; length: 15; DNA: TGCGCCAGCAGTGAAGTGGGCCCTAGCACAGATACGCAGTATTTT; CDR3: CASSEVGPSTDTQYF
V: TRBV9; D: -; size: -; J: TRBJ2-3; length: 15; DNA: TGTGCCAGCAGCGTAGTCGGGGAGCCCACAGATACGCAGTATTTT; CDR3: CASSVVGEPTDTQYF
V: TRBV7-9; D: -; size: -; J: TRBJ2-3; length: 17; DNA: TGTGCCAGCAGCCCCCCCGGCGGAGCGGCTGGCACAGATACGCAGTATTTT; CDR3: CASSPPGGAAGTDTQYF
V: TRBV2; D: TRBD1; size: -; J: TRBJ1-1; length: 15; DNA: TGTGCCAGCAGTGAAGCGCAGGGGGCCAGAACTGAAGCTTTCTTT; CDR3: CASSEAQGARTEAFF
V: TRBV9; D: -; size: many; J: TRBJ1-2; length: 13; DNA: TGTGCCAGCAGCGCTGGGGAGGCTCATGGCTACACCTTC; CDR3: CASSAGEAHGYTF
V: TRBV7-9; D: -; size: -; J: TRBJ2-1; length: 15; DNA: TGTGCCAGCAGCCGGGGGTGGGACAGTAACAATGAGCAGTTCTTC; CDR3: CASSRGWDSNNEQFF
V: TRBV5-5; D: -; size: -; J: TRBJ1-1; length: 11; DNA: TGTGCCAGCAGCTTAACAGCTGAAGCTTTCTTT; CDR3: CASSLTAEAFF
V: TRBV4-1; D: -; size: -; J: TRBJ2-1; length: 12; DNA: TGCGCCAGCACCAGAGCGTCGGGTGAGCAGTTCTTC; CDR3: CASTRASGEQFF
V: TRBV19; D: -; size: -; J: TRBJ2-7; length: 14; DNA: TGTGCCAGTAGGGAGACAGGAATCTCCTACGAGCAGTACTTC; CDR3: CASRETGISYEQYF
V: TRBV6-1; D: TRBD1; size: -; J: TRBJ2-7; length: 15; DNA: TGTGCCAGCAGTGAAGCCGGGACAGGGGGCAACGAGCAGTACTTC; CDR3: CASSEAGTGGNEQYF
V: TRBV19; D: TRBD1; size: -; J: TRBJ1-5; length: 15; DNA: TGTGCCAGTAGTATTGCGGGACAGGGCAATCAGCCCCAGCATTTT; CDR3: CASSIAGQGNQPQHF
V: TRBV10-1; D: TRBD2; size: -; J: TRBJ2-5; length: 16; DNA: TGCGCCAGCAGTGAGGGGCTAGCGGGAGGCCAAGAGACCCAGTACTTC; CDR3: CASSEGLAGGQETQYF
V: TRBV27; D: -; size: -; J: TRBJ1-1; length: 13; DNA: TGTGCCAGCAGTTTTACAGTGAACACTGAAGCTTTCTTT; CDR3: CASSFTVNTEAFF
V: TRBV11-2; D: TRBD1; size: -; J: TRBJ1-6; length: 16; DNA: TGTGCCAGCAGCCCGGCGACAGGGGCGATTAACTCACCCCTCCACTTT; CDR3: CASSPATGAINSPLHF
V: TRBV7-9; D: -; size: few; J: TRBJ2-1; length: 18; DNA: TGTGCCAGCAGCTTAAGCTCCGGCGGGACCCGGATCTACAATGAGCAGTTCTTC; CDR3: CASSLSSGGTRIYNEQFF
V: TRBV7-9; D: TRBD1; size: once; J: TRBJ1-1; length: 14; DNA: TGTGCCAGCAGCTTGGGACAGACGGACACTGAAGCTTTCTTT; CDR3: CASSLGQTDTEAFF
V: TRBV19; D: TRBD2; size: once; J: TRBJ2-5; length: 16; DNA: TGTGCCAGTAGTACGACTAGCGGGGGATACCAAGAGACCCAGTACTTC; CDR3: CASSTTSGGYQETQYF
V: TRBV7-9; D: -; size: -; J: TRBJ1-2; length: 15; DNA: TGTGCCAGCAGCTTAGACCCCGGGGACACCTATGGCTACACCTTC; CDR3: CASSLDPGDTYGYTF
V: TRBV2; D: -; size: -; J: TRBJ1-1; length: 14; DNA: TGTGCCAGCAGGCCGGATACTATTAGGACTGAAGCTTTCTTT; CDR3: CASRPDTIRTEAFF
V: TRBV11-2; D: -; size: -; J: TRBJ2-7; length: 14; DNA: TGTGCCAGCAGCCCTAGGGGGACAACTGGCGAGCAGTACTTC; CDR3: CASSPRGTTGEQYF
V: TRBV6-2/TRBV6-3; D: -; size: -; J: TRBJ2-5; length: 13; DNA: TGTGCCAGCAGTCAGACAGGTGTAGAGACCCAGTACTTC; CDR3: CASSQTGVETQYF